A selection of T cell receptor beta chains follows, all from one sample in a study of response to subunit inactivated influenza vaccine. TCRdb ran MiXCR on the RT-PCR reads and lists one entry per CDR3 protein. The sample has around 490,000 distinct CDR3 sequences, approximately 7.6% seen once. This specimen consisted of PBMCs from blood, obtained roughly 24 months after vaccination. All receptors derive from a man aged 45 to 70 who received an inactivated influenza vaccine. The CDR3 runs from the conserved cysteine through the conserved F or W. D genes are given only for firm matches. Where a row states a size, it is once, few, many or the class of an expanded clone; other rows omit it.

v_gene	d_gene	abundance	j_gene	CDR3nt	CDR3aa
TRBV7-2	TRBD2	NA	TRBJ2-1	TGTGCCAGCATCCGAGAAGGGACTAGCGGGAGTTTTAGGATCTTC	CASIREGTSGSFRIF
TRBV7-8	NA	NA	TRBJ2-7	TGTGCCAGCAGCTCCAGCCGGGACATCTACGAGCAGTACTTC	CASSSSRDIYEQYF
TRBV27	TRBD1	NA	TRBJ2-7	TGTGCCAGCAGTCCAGACAGGGTAATCCCCTACGAGCAGTACTTC	CASSPDRVIPYEQYF
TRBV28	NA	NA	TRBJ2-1	TGTGCCAGCAGCGGGGTGGGGGTGTTCTTC	CASSGVGVFF
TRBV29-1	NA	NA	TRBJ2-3	TGCAGCGGCTTGCGCACAGATACGCAGTATTTT	CSGLRTDTQYF
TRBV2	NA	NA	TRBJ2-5	TGTGCCAGCACCGAGGGGGGGGAGACCCAGTACTTC	CASTEGGETQYF
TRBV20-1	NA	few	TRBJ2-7	TGCAGTGCTAGAGATCTAGGGTCCTACGAGCAGTACTTC	CSARDLGSYEQYF
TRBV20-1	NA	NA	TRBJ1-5	TGCAGTGCCCAGCCGACATCTAGCAATCAGCCCCAGCATTTT	CSAQPTSSNQPQHF
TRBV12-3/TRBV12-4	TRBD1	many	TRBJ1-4	TGTGCCAGCAGGCGAGACAGGGGTGAAAAACTGTTTTTT	CASRRDRGEKLFF
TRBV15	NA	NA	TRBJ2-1	TGTGCCACCAGCAGAGATTCTTCCAGGGGCGGCAATGAGCAGTTCTTC	CATSRDSSRGGNEQFF
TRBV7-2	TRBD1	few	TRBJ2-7	TGTGCCAGCAGCTTATTTGGACAGGGTACCTCCTACGAGCAGTACTTC	CASSLFGQGTSYEQYF